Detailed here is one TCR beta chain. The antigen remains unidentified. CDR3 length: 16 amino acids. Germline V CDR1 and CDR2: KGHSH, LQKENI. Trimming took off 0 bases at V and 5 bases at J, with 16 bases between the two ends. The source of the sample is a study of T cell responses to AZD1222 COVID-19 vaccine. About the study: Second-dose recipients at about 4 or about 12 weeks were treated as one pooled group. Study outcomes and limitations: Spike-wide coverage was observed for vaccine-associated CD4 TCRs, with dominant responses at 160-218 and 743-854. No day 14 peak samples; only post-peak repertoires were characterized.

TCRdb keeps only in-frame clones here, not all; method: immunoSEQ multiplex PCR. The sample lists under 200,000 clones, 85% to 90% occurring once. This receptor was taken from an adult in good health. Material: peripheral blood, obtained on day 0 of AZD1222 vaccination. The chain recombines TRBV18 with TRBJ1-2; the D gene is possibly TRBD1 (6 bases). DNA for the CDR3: TGTGCCAGCTCACCACCTTTCTCCAGGGGCCCTTATGGCTACACCTTC. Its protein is CASSPPFSRGPYGYTF.